The 24 T cell receptor beta chains below were found in one sample sequenced in a study of T-cell memory formation after mild COVID-19. MiXCR, run by TCRdb on the 5' RACE reads, gives a single entry per CDR3 protein. The sample has roughly 560,000 distinct CDR3 sequences, roughly 22% seen once. The source material was PBMCs or a T cell subset sorted from them (not recorded which). The source is an adult woman who had mild COVID-19 (a few samples of this study predate the infection). Cell type and time point are not known.

This clonotype was found a few times. The chain recombines TRBV29-1 with TRBJ2-3; D remains unclear. The CDR3 spans 16 residues. V was pared by 0 bases and J by 2 bases, with 15 bases between. CDR1 SQVTM and CDR2 ANQGSEA come from the germline V gene. CDR3 sequence (DNA): TGCAGCGTTGAAGATCTAGGGCGGAGCGTCACAGATACGCAGTATTTT. Amino acid sequence: CSVEDLGRSVTDTQYF.

This clonotype showed up many times. The CDR3 loop reads CASSFQRGSYNEQFF. The CDR3 DNA reads as TGTGCCAGCAGCTTCCAGCGGGGCTCCTACAATGAGCAGTTCTTC. The chain joins TRBV7-2 to TRBJ2-1, with 7 bases identical to TRBD2. The trim removed 3 bases at V and 0 bases at J, leaving 2 bases unmatched. The CDR3 runs to 15 residues. The germline V gene encodes CDR1 SGHTA and CDR2 FQGNSA.

A few counts support this clonotype. The rearrangement joins TRBV4-2 to TRBJ2-2; no clear D gene. V was trimmed by 4 bases and J by 1 base, leaving 7 bases between them. The CDR3 runs 14 residues. Germline V CDR1 and CDR2: LGHNA, YNFKEQ. Here the CDR3 reads CASSPSKNTGELFF. The CDR3 DNA follows: TGTGCCAGCAGCCCTTCAAAGAACACCGGGGAGCTGTTTTTT.

This clonotype has at least ten counts. The chain joins TRBV4-3 to TRBJ2-5, with no clear D. The V and J ends lost 0 bases and 0 bases respectively, with 2 bases between them. There are 13 residues in the CDR3. CDR1 and CDR2 from the germline V gene are LGHNA and YSLEER. The CDR3 here is CASSQEYQETQYF. In DNA form, the CDR3 reads TGCGCCAGCAGCCAAGAGTACCAAGAGACCCAGTACTTC.

The chain is built from TRBV20-1 and TRBJ1-1; tentatively, D is TRBD1 (6 bases). The CDR3 is made up of 15 amino acids. Trimming shortened V by 3 bases and J by 0 bases, and 14 bases separated the two germline ends. Germline V CDR1 and CDR2: DFQATT, SNEGSKA (reference sequence). Here the CDR3 DNA reads TGCAGTGCTAGCGATCATTGGACAGTGAACACTGAAGCTTTCTTT. Translated, it gives CSASDHWTVNTEAFF.

This clonotype was detected ten times or more. The chain employs TRBV29-1 and TRBJ2-1; D remains ambiguous. The CDR3 runs to 10 residues. V gave up 7 bases and J gave up 5 bases, with 6 bases separating them. Germline lookup yields CDR1 SQVTM and CDR2 ANQGSEA. Written as DNA, the CDR3 is TGCAGCGGCCGGGACAATGAGCAGTTCTTC. This sequence encodes CSGRDNEQFF.

The chain couples TRBV10-3 to TRBJ2-5; perhaps TRBD2 as D (5 bases). V was cut by 1 base and J by 5 bases, with 8 bases left in between. This CDR3 is built from 13 residues. From germline, CDR1 is ENHRY and CDR2 SYGVKD. CDR3 sequence (DNA): TGTGCCATCAGTGAGTTCTTAGCGGAGACCCAGTACTTC. This codes for CAISEFLAETQYF.

V is TRBV6-5 and J is TRBJ1-2, with TRBD1 as a possible D gene (5 bases). The CDR3 length is 14 residues. Deletions cut 2 bases from V and 3 bases from J, with 10 bases between. Germline V gene sequence: CDR1 MNHEY, CDR2 SVGAGI. The CDR3 loop is CASSYTTDHYGYTF. CDR3 nucleotides: TGTGCCAGCAGTTACACGACAGACCACTATGGCTACACCTTC.

V is TRBV20-1 and J is TRBJ2-4; TRBD2 is a possible D gene (7 bases). V shed 0 bases and J shed 2 bases, with 26 bases lying between them. Germline V gene lookup returns CDR1 DFQATT and CDR2 SNEGSKA (reference sequence). This CDR3 has 20 amino acids. The CDR3 spells CSARDTRGSRGSGSKNIQYF. CDR3 nucleotide sequence: TGCAGTGCTAGAGATACCAGGGGCTCGCGCGGGAGTGGGTCCAAAAACATTCAGTACTTC.

The chain has TRBV12-3 or TRBV12-4 and TRBJ2-7, with 8 bases aligning to TRBD2. J was trimmed by 6 bases and V by 6 bases; bases with no gene match: 16. CDR3 length: 16 residues. CDR3 sequence (DNA): TGTGCCAGCAGCCACCTACTAGGACTAGCCTCATTCGAGCAGTACTTC. The encoded protein is CASSHLLGLASFEQYF.

The chain employs TRBV24-1 and TRBJ1-2; unclear D gene. The V end lost 4 bases, the J end lost 10 bases, and 18 bases lay between the germline ends. CDR1 is KGHDR, CDR2 SFDVKD, per germline. The CDR3 covers 14 residues. The chain's CDR3 is CATSEGTAYQHYTF. As DNA, the CDR3 is TGTGCCACCAGTGAGGGCACGGCTTACCAGCACTACACCTTC.

There are a few counts of this clonotype. This chain's CDR3 is CASSEQDEQYF. Here the CDR3 DNA reads TGTGCCAGCAGTGAGCAGGACGAGCAGTACTTC. The chain carries TRBV6-1 and TRBJ2-7; D gene ambiguous. The CDR3 contains 11 residues. The germline CDR1 and CDR2 sequences are MNHNS and SASEGT. Trimming cost V 3 bases and J 5 bases, with 5 bases left between them.

The DNA for the CDR3 is TGTGCCAGCAGATCGCCTTTGGGAGGGAGCACCTACAATGAGCAGTTCTTC. Its protein product is CASRSPLGGSTYNEQFF. The gene calls are TRBV11-2 and TRBJ2-1, with TRBD2 matching over 7 bases. The CDR3 extends over 17 amino acids. J gave up 2 bases and V 6 bases, and 13 bases lay outside the gene matches. From germline, CDR1 is SGHAT and CDR2 FQNNGV. Variable domain in full (rest from reference TRBV11-2 and TRBJ2-1): EAGVAQSPRYKIIEKRQSVAFWCNPISGHATLYWYQQILGQGPKLLIQFQNNGVVDDSQLPKDRFSAERLKGVDSTLKIQPAKLEDSAVYLCASRSPLGGSTYNEQFFGPGTRLTVL.

This clonotype occurred many times. The chain joins TRBV25-1 to TRBJ2-7; 7 bases match TRBD1. The CDR3 runs to 12 residues. CDR1 MGHDK and CDR2 SYGVNS come from the germline V gene. V lost 5 bases and J lost 7; bases outside the gene matches: 5. The CDR3 DNA sequence: TGTGCCAGCAGTCCGACAGGGCGAGAGCAGTACTTC. Protein: CASSPTGREQYF.

This clonotype came up a few times. The genes are TRBV7-9 and TRBJ2-5, with D tentatively TRBD1 (6 bases). The CDR3 length is 15 residues. V was cut by 4 bases and J by 5 bases, with 17 bases left in between. Germline lookup yields CDR1 SEHNR and CDR2 FQNEAQ (reference sequence). The CDR3 DNA is TGTGCCAGCAGCTCTGGACCCTTAAGGGGGGAGACCCAGTACTTC. This sequence encodes CASSSGPLRGETQYF.

The chain has TRBV6-4 and TRBJ2-5, with D perhaps being TRBD1 or TRBD2 (6 bases each). CDR1 and CDR2 (germline): MRHNA, SNTAGT. The ends were cut back, 0 bases at V and 5 bases at J, with 16 bases in the middle. The CDR3 covers 16 residues. In nucleotides, the CDR3 is TGTGCCAGCAGTGACTCTCCCGGGGGCGGCTTGGAGACCCAGTACTTC. Translating it yields CASSDSPGGGLETQYF.

The chain couples TRBV19 to TRBJ1-5, with D unresolved. The length of the CDR3 is 13 residues. Germline CDR1 reads LNHDA; CDR2 reads SQIVND (reference sequence). With 7 bases removed from V and 1 base from J, the gap between germline ends came to 8 bases. CDR3 bases: TGTGCCAGTAAGGTGAAGAGCAATCAGCCCCAGCATTTT. Translated: CASKVKSNQPQHF.

J is TRBJ1-1 and V is TRBV19; D is unresolved. CDR1 LNHDA and CDR2 SQIVND come from the germline V gene (reference sequence). V was pared by 5 bases and J by 2 bases, with 12 bases between. This CDR3 contains 14 residues. CDR3 sequence (DNA): TGTGCCAGTAGTCGGTCAGAGATCAACACTGAAGCTTTCTTT. Encoded protein: CASSRSEINTEAFF.

This clonotype was seen more than once but under ten times. The rearrangement links TRBV2 to TRBJ2-7; tentatively, D is TRBD2 (5 bases). The germline V gene encodes CDR1 SNHLY and CDR2 FYNNEI. CDR3 length: 15 residues. Trimming pared 10 bases from V and 0 bases from J, leaving 19 bases between. The CDR3 coding sequence is TGTGCCATCCCGCGGGTGAGCGGAGGCTCCTACGAGCAGTACTTC. Protein sequence: CAIPRVSGGSYEQYF.

The V and J genes are TRBV5-1 and TRBJ2-6; TRBD1 matches 10 bases. The CDR3 spans 17 residues. Trimming at V came to 4 bases and at J to 3 bases, leaving 7 bases not matched to a gene. Germline CDR1 reads SGHRS; CDR2 reads YFSETQ. The CDR3 DNA reads TGCGCCAGCAGCCCTAGGACAGGGGGAGATGGGGCCAACGTCCTGACTTTC. This sequence encodes CASSPRTGGDGANVLTF.

The chain is built from TRBV5-1 and TRBJ2-3; no definite D call. The ends were cut back, 0 bases at V and 3 bases at J, with 8 bases in the middle. Germline assignment: CDR1 SGHRS and CDR2 YFSETQ. The CDR3 extends over 14 amino acids. In DNA, the CDR3 is TGCGCCAGCAGCTTGGAAAGGGAAACAGATACGCAGTATTTT. It is translated as CASSLERETDTQYF.

This clonotype was detected only a few times. The rearrangement joins TRBV6-1 to TRBJ1-1; no reliable D call. V was clipped by 4 bases and J by 7 bases, with 16 bases between them. Per the germline V gene, CDR1 is MNHNS and CDR2 is SASEGT. This CDR3 spans 14 amino acids. CDR3 nucleotide sequence: TGTGCCAGCAGTGCCTCCGGGGAGAGAAATGAAGCTTTCTTT. Translated: CASSASGERNEAFF.

The J gene is TRBJ1-1, the V gene TRBV7-2, with no clear D. This CDR3 has 15 amino acids. Germline V gene lookup returns CDR1 SGHTA and CDR2 FQGNSA. V lost 5 bases, J lost 2 bases, and 15 bases lay in between. The CDR3 DNA is TGTGCCAGCAGCACCGGCCCCACGGAAAACACTGAAGCTTTCTTT. It translates to CASSTGPTENTEAFF.

The chain recombines TRBV7-6 with TRBJ2-2, with a possible D match to TRBD1 (6 bases). Deletions cut 3 bases from V and 6 bases from J, with 17 bases between. The CDR3 spans 16 residues. Germline-derived CDR1 and CDR2 are SGHVS and FNYEAQ. CDR3 residues: CASSFKLGGISGELFF. In nucleotides, the CDR3 is TGTGCCAGCAGCTTTAAGTTAGGGGGAATTTCCGGGGAGCTGTTTTTT.